These 21 T cell receptor beta chains originate from one sample sequenced in a study of T-cell reconstitution after alpha-beta-depleted transplantation in children. Molecular barcoding with unique molecular identifiers was used for the TCRbeta library. TCRdb used MiXCR to reprocess the PCR reads, holding one entry per CDR3 protein. The sample gives some 490,000 distinct CDR3 sequences, approximately 12% of which show up once; about 5.4% is in the top ten. Here the sequenced sample was PBMCs from the stem cell graft donor, taken from the stem cell graft. These receptors came from a human donor who donated a stem cell graft to a child with combined immunodeficiency.

This clonotype showed up just a few times. The genes are TRBV20-1 and TRBJ1-5; TRBD1 is a possible D gene (5 bases). Germline lookup yields CDR1 DFQATT and CDR2 SNEGSKA (reference sequence). The CDR3 runs to 14 residues. Trimming stripped 5 bases from V and 1 base from J, with 12 bases between. CDR3 in DNA: TGCAGTGCTGGGGCCTTAGGGAGCAATCAGCCCCAGCATTTT. This sequence encodes CSAGALGSNQPQHF.

The chain uses TRBV20-1 and TRBJ1-1; 7 bases are shared with TRBD1. CDR1 and CDR2 from the germline V gene are DFQATT and SNEGSKA (reference sequence). The CDR3 spans 15 residues. With 0 bases clipped from V and 0 bases from J, the junction kept 4 bases outside the gene matches. CDR3 DNA sequence: TGCAGTGCTAGAGAACCGGGACAGCTGAACACTGAAGCTTTCTTT. Translated: CSAREPGQLNTEAFF.

This chain connects TRBV6-1 to TRBJ2-7; 12 bases are a match to TRBD2. V lost 6 bases and J lost 3; bases outside the gene matches: 6. The CDR3 totals 15 residues. Germline-derived CDR1 and CDR2 are MNHNS and SASEGT. In DNA form, the CDR3 reads TGTGCCAGCAGCCCCCTAGCGGGAGGGAACTACGAGCAGTACTTC. Residues: CASSPLAGGNYEQYF.

This clonotype showed up just a few times. The chain is built from TRBV5-6 and TRBJ1-2; weak D call: TRBD1 (5 bases). V lost 7 bases and J lost 6, with 16 bases in between. The CDR3 consists of 13 residues. CDR1 SGHDT and CDR2 YYEEEE come from the germline V gene. This CDR3 reads CASGRLSGDGYTF. The CDR3 bases are TGTGCCAGCGGCCGGTTGTCGGGGGATGGCTACACCTTC.

This sequence joins TRBV12-3 or TRBV12-4 and TRBJ2-3; weak D call: TRBD1 (6 bases). Trimming took off 5 bases at V and 6 bases at J, with 21 bases between the two ends. The CDR3 loop spans 16 amino acids. The CDR3 DNA is TGTGCCAGCAGTAGCCGACAGGCTAGCCCCGGCGATACGCAGTATTTT. It encodes CASSSRQASPGDTQYF.

The J gene is TRBJ2-5, the V gene TRBV7-2; weak D call: TRBD1 (6 bases). Germline-derived CDR1 and CDR2 are SGHTA and FQGNSA. Trimming removed 0 bases from V and 4 bases from J, with 12 bases in between. The CDR3 length is 15 residues. CDR3 in amino acids: CASSLAGTPRETQYF. The CDR3 DNA is TGTGCCAGCAGCTTAGCGGGGACACCTCGAGAGACCCAGTACTTC.

The chain is built from TRBV5-6 and TRBJ2-2, with D perhaps matching TRBD2 (6 bases). Trimming took off 4 bases at V and 6 bases at J, with 13 bases between the two ends. The CDR3 extends over 14 amino acids. Per germline, CDR1 SGHDT and CDR2 YYEEEE. The CDR3: CASSAGRLPGELFF. The CDR3 coding sequence is TGTGCCAGCAGCGCAGGGAGGTTACCCGGGGAGCTGTTTTTT.

This clonotype was seen a handful of times. This CDR3 is CASCSGVSEAFF. For the CDR3, the DNA is TGTGCCAGTTGTTCTGGGGTCTCTGAAGCTTTCTTT. The chain joins TRBV12-3 or TRBV12-4 to TRBJ1-1; no firm D call. The V end lost 9 bases, the J end lost 6 bases, and 14 bases lay between the germline ends. The CDR3 has 12 residues.

This clonotype has a handful of counts. The J gene is TRBJ1-5, the V gene TRBV7-2; D is perhaps TRBD1 (5 bases). Trimming pared 5 bases from V and 3 bases from J, leaving 8 bases between. Per germline, CDR1 SGHTA and CDR2 FQGNSA. CDR3 length: 13 residues. CDR3 DNA: TGTGCCAGCAGCAACAGGAACAATCAGCCCCAGCATTTT. It is translated as CASSNRNNQPQHF. Supplemented by reference TRBV7-2 and TRBJ1-5, the full variable domain reads GAGVSQSPSNKVTEKGKDVELRCDPISGHTALYWYRQSLGQGLEFLIYFQGNSAPDKSGLPSDRFSAERTGGSVSTLTIQRTQQEDSAVYLCASSNRNNQPQHFGDGTRLSIL.

This clonotype showed up just a few times. The CDR3 coding sequence is TGTGCCACCTGGATGAGGTCCTACAATGAGCAGTTCTTC. Translation gives CATWMRSYNEQFF. The genes are TRBV6-1 and TRBJ2-1; D is unclear. CDR1 is MNHNS, CDR2 SASEGT, per germline. The CDR3 is made up of 13 amino acids. Deletions cut 10 bases from V and 1 base from J, with 11 bases between.

The V gene is TRBV6-5, the J gene TRBJ2-5; TRBD2 agrees at 7 bases. The CDR3 runs to 16 residues. Germline trimming cut 0 bases from V and 5 bases from J; bases unmatched to any gene: 9. Germline V gene data show CDR1 as MNHEY and CDR2 as SVGAGI. CDR3 amino acids: CASSYSAASGAETQYF. The CDR3 nucleotides read TGTGCCAGCAGTTACTCGGCGGCTAGCGGAGCGGAGACCCAGTACTTC.

In this sample, this clonotype turned up many times. The chain uses TRBV12-3 or TRBV12-4 and TRBJ1-1, with a weak D call TRBD1 (5 bases). This CDR3 spans 17 amino acids. The V gene lost 3 bases and the J gene lost 4 bases, with 21 bases spanning the gap. Written as DNA, the CDR3 is TGTGCCAGCAGTTTCGGGGCTATGGAATTTATGGGCACTGAAGCTTTCTTT. The encoded protein is CASSFGAMEFMGTEAFF.

This sequence joins TRBV6-1 and TRBJ2-7; perhaps TRBD1 as D (7 bases). The germline gives CDR1 MNHNS, CDR2 SASEGT. Trimming removed 3 bases at V and 4 bases at J, with 16 bases between. This CDR3 contains 15 residues. CDR3 region: CASSESGQGGYEQYF. For the CDR3, the DNA is TGTGCCAGCAGTGAGTCCGGGCAGGGGGGTTACGAGCAGTACTTC.

In this sample, this clonotype turned up many times. The V call is TRBV29-1, the J call TRBJ2-7; a weak D match, TRBD2 (6 bases). V lost 1 base, J lost 7 bases, and 11 bases lay in between. CDR1 and CDR2 (germline): SQVTM, ANQGSEA. This CDR3 contains 12 residues. CDR3 region: CSVEVGGREQYF. The CDR3 region has the DNA TGCAGCGTTGAAGTTGGGGGGAGAGAGCAGTACTTC.

This chain links TRBV9 with TRBJ1-2; weak D call: TRBD1 (5 bases). Trimming shortened V by 4 bases and J by 5 bases, and 9 bases separated the two germline ends. CDR1 SGDLS and CDR2 YYNGEE come from the germline V gene. There are 12 residues in the CDR3. CDR3 region: CASSPGYYGYTF. In DNA, the CDR3 is TGTGCCAGCAGCCCAGGGTATTATGGCTACACCTTC.

The CDR3 DNA follows: TGTGCCAGCAGCTTAGAAGTGTGGGGAGGAAACACCATATATTTT. Translating gives CASSLEVWGGNTIYF. The chain combines TRBV7-2 with TRBJ1-3, with no clear D. The germline V gene has CDR1 SGHTA and CDR2 FQGNSA. With 1 base removed from V and 4 bases from J, the gap between germline ends came to 11 bases. The CDR3 runs to 15 residues.

This chain connects TRBV7-2 to TRBJ2-7; D tentatively fits TRBD1 or TRBD2 (5 bases each). Between the trimmed V and J ends, which lost 5 bases and 3 bases, there was a span of 14 bases. In germline, CDR1 is SGHTA, CDR2 FQGNSA. CDR3 length: 14 residues. CDR3 residues: CASSARDGVYEQYF. CDR3 coding DNA: TGTGCCAGCAGCGCCCGGGACGGTGTCTACGAGCAGTACTTC.

This chain connects TRBV6-5 to TRBJ2-7; 7 nucleotides match TRBD2. Germline CDR1 is MNHEY and CDR2 is SVGAGI. J was trimmed by 0 bases and V by 6 bases; bases with no gene match: 5. CDR3 length equals 14 residues. Here the CDR3 reads CASRTSVSSYEQYF. In nucleotides, the CDR3 is TGTGCCAGCAGAACTAGCGTAAGCTCCTACGAGCAGTACTTC.

The genes are TRBV3-1 and TRBJ2-7, with TRBD1 matching over 8 bases. V was clipped by 1 base and J by 2 bases; unmatched bases: 7. CDR1 and CDR2 (germline): LGHDT, YNNKEL (reference sequence). The CDR3 loop spans 16 amino acids. The CDR3 DNA is TGTGCCAGCAGCCAAGGGGCCGGACAGGGCACCTACGAGCAGTACTTC. Protein sequence: CASSQGAGQGTYEQYF.

The chain recombines TRBV2 with TRBJ1-3; a possible D gene is TRBD1 (5 bases). The CDR3 consists of 12 residues. Germline V gene sequence: CDR1 SNHLY, CDR2 FYNNEI. V was shortened by 2 bases and J by 7 bases, with 6 bases between the two germline ends. The DNA of the CDR3 is TGTGCCAGCAGTGAACGGGGGAACACCATATATTTT. Its protein is CASSERGNTIYF.

The V call is TRBV5-1, the J call TRBJ2-3; tentative D call: TRBD1 (6 bases). The CDR3 covers 15 residues. V gave up 7 bases and J gave up 6 bases, with 21 bases separating them. Germline V lookup: CDR1 SGHRS, CDR2 YFSETQ. In DNA form, the CDR3 reads TGCGCCAGCCGCCCTGGACAGCTCGGTTCGGATACGCAGTATTTT. It is translated as CASRPGQLGSDTQYF.